This T cell receptor beta chain came from a study of T cell repertoires in cytomegalovirus infection. Study background: Carrying CMV and the relevant HLA type showed in public TCR beta signatures.

The germline V gene encodes CDR1 SGHKS and CDR2 YYEKEE (reference sequence). V shed 2 bases and J shed 0 bases, with 5 bases lying between them. The CDR3 spans 13 residues. To note about this clonotype: Its antigen is unidentified.

TCRdb fed the reads into MiXCR, producing one record per CDR3 protein. This sample has roughly 46,000 distinct CDR3 sequences, with 20% to 25% found just once. Study-wide results and caveats: Across the ex vivo response, the dominant clonotypes were HLA-C-restricted CMV-specific TCR beta clonotypes.

The sequence was collected from a human donor in good health (CMV status not recorded). Some clones in this sample may be carry-over from other donors' samples. The chain carries TRBV5-5 and TRBJ1-1; D is unclear. Specimen: PBMCs, sequenced either directly or after in vitro stimulation (not recorded which). CDR3 sequence (DNA): TGTGCCAGCAGCTTCCAACTGAACACTGAAGCTTTCTTT. It encodes CASSFQLNTEAFF.